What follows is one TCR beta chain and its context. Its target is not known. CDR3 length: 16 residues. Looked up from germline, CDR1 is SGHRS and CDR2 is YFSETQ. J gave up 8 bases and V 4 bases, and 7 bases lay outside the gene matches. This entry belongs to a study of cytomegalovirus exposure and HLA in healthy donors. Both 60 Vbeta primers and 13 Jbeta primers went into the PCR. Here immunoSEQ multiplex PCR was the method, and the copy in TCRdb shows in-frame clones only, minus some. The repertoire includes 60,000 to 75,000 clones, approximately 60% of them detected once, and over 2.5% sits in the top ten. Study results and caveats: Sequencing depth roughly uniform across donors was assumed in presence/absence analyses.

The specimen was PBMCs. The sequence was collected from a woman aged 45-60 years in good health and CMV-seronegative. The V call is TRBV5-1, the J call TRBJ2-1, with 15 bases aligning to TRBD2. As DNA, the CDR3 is TGCGCCAGCAGCCTAGGACTAGCGGGAGGGCCAGATGAGCAGTTCTTC. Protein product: CASSLGLAGGPDEQFF.